This TCR beta chain was observed in a study of tumor and adjacent non-tumor tissue in lung cancer. Findings of the study overall: Tumor tissue had significantly higher TCR diversity than normal lung.

Comments on this clonotype: Its antigen is unidentified.

The CDR3 has 14 amino acids. Germline V gene lookup returns CDR1 SGHAT and CDR2 FQNNGV. Trimming took 8 bases from V and 8 from J, leaving 19 bases between them. A modified ARM-PCR protocol with three rounds of nested PCR amplified TCRbeta. TCRdb analysed the multiplex PCR reads with MiXCR anew, one entry per CDR3 protein. The sample records about 98,000 distinct CDR3 sequences, 80% being singletons. The template was RNA from unsorted bulk tissue. Distant lung tissue was collected more than 3 cm away from the tumor edge. Between August and November 2014, newly diagnosed, chemotherapy-naive lung cancer patients underwent thoracic surgery in China.

Sequenced input: distant non-tumor lung tissue. The receptor was derived from a man aged 60-69 years with small cell lung cancer. The chain has TRBV11-2 and TRBJ2-1, with a possible D match to TRBD2 (6 bases). As DNA, the CDR3 is TGTGCCAGCCAGGAGAGGCGGGGCGACGATGAGCAGTTCTTC. Protein sequence: CASQERRGDDEQFF.